This section outlines one T cell receptor (beta chain) sequence together with its context. Its antigen has not been determined. Base quality data are lacking; no much larger clone is found one base away. The cysteine opens and the phenylalanine closes a CDR3 of 16 amino acids. Left in the record is the CDR3 DNA by itself, 48 bases read in frame from the first base. The germline V gene specifies SGHAT as CDR1 and FQNNGV as CDR2. Clipping removes 5 bases from V and 3 bases from J, with 9 as the unmatched junction base count. These data originate in a study of blood T cell repertoires in COVID-19 (dated by TCRdb to 2018 to 2020). For the study in its entirety: Collaborator samples came from the United States, Italy and Spain and covered acute and convalescent phases of COVID-19. The material from the prospective study consisted of cDNA or gDNA derived from T cells, B-cell-depleted T cells, or PBMCs. Deeply sampled blood TCRbeta repertoires from subjects exposed to, actively infected with, or recovered from COVID-19 were included in the dataset. The repertoires were released in a freely available public database intended as a resource for research on the immune response to SARS-CoV-2. The samples were drawn from the first 160 participants of the ongoing ImmuneRACE study and from 950 to 1,500 subjects provided by 6 global collaborators. Sample metadata almost always included a de-identified subject ID, COVID-19 status, age in years and sex. Where available, HLA class I and class II types were taken from metadata supplied by the sample provider and were not determined by assay-based typing.

At one collaborating source in Seattle, patients were enrolled during active infection and were followed longitudinally through the course of disease. Whole blood was collected in K2EDTA tubes by collaborating institutions according to the institutions' own protocols. Collaborator samples were shipped for TCRbeta analysis as frozen whole blood, isolated PBMCs, or DNA extracted from either sample type. Beyond this particular receptor, the publication reports: How much clinical and demographic metadata was included differed by source and by participant, and the metadata was provided uncurated.

TCRbeta CDR3 regions were amplified from genomic DNA using the immunoSEQ Assay, a bias-controlled multiplex PCR. As for the original processing: The number of nucleated cells in each sample was estimated from the amplification of reference gene primers within the assay. To quantify the absolute abundance of each unique TCRbeta CDR3 rearrangement, sequence reads were collapsed and filtered. For each sample, productive Simpson clonality was calculated by taking the square root of Simpson's diversity index across productive rearrangements. The source is immuneACCESS, and TCRdb retained only in-frame sequences with V and J called. Part of the clones is not carried over; for the studies checked, unresolved V genes explain less than half of this, and the remainder is unexplained. D and trimming were read from the DNA, whereas the V and J calls and clone size are those reported in that table. This sample gives some 110,000 clones in total; approximately 85% of them show up just once. Under 3.5% of the sample belongs to the ten largest clones.

The sequencing input was peripheral blood. Recombination joined TRBV11-2 with TRBJ2-2; the junction holds 7 bases that match TRBD2. The TCR comes from a woman of 80 years or more with COVID-19, enrolled during active disease. The DNA reads TGTGCCAGCAGCCAATTTTCGGGAGGCGACACCGGGGAGCTGTTTTTT. It encodes CASSQFSGGDTGELFF.